The source of this T cell receptor (beta chain) is a study of T cells after yellow fever vaccination (dated by TCRdb to the late 2010s). At the level of the whole study: The SMART-Seq v4 Ultra Low Input RNA kit was used to prepare libraries from fractions with low cell numbers. The cohort comprised two healthy male donors, one aged 18 to 29 and one aged 30 to 40 years. Bulk PBMC replicates and cell subsets were isolated from blood drawn at multiple timepoints before and after both primary and secondary immunization. Bulk TCR alpha and beta repertoires were sequenced longitudinally to track T-cell clones before and after primary and booster YFV17D yellow fever vaccination.

Instrument on record: Illumina NovaSeq 6000. Synthesis of TCR cDNA relied on 5'RACE template switching, a step that introduced a universal primer site along with unique molecular identifiers. cDNA synthesis was primed from both the TCR alpha and TCR beta constant segments. Libraries were amplified in two PCR steps, with sample barcodes and sequencing adapters added in the second step. Sequencing of the libraries was done on either Illumina HiSeq 2500 (2x100 bp) or NovaSeq (2x150 bp). From the authors' description of their analysis: Reads were demultiplexed and collapsed into UMI consensus sequences with MIGEC, and V(D)J alignment was performed with MiXCR. Clonotypes responding to the vaccine were identified with edgeR on replicate PBMC samples, with the criteria of FDR below 0.01 and a log2 fold change above 5 up to day 15. Each bulk clonotype was labeled CD4 or CD8 based on which sequenced repertoire, CD4 or CD8, contained the clonotype at higher abundance. Using fastp trimming at Q25 and MiXCR clonotype assembly, TCRdb reanalyzed the public sequencing data and kept in-frame beta chains. Each entry is one CDR3 protein sequence, shown with its most common DNA and genes. Here the V and J calls rest on TCRdb's processing, not on the authors' analysis. For this sample there are about 99,000 distinct CDR3 sequences; around 5.5% appear just once. The ten top clones hold 35% to 50% of the sample.

In the paper's terms, the treatment or condition label means: live attenuated yellow fever vaccine strain. A standard Ficoll-Paque protocol was used to isolate PBMCs from peripheral blood. Dynabeads CD4 and CD8 positive selection kits were used to isolate CD4 and CD8 T-cell fractions. TriZol was used to extract RNA from bulk PBMCs, CD4 and CD8 fractions, and dextramer-positive and dextramer-negative fractions. Concerning this clonotype: There is no known antigen for this receptor. The input lacks base qualities; no much larger clone sits a single base away.

Reading the germline V gene gives CDR1 MNHEY and CDR2 SVGAGI. The CDR3 sequence holds 14 residues, the cysteine and phenylalanine included. Just the 42-base CDR3 DNA is kept, in frame starting at base 1. V sheds 2 bases and J sheds 5 bases, leaving 11 bases between their ends. Study-wide conclusions, independent of this receptor: Computational filtering was needed because FACS-sorted repertoires could contain abundant contaminating clonotypes from the bulk population. After the booster, most clones that had expanded after primary vaccination were detected again (nearly 97% of CD4 and around nine tenths of CD8), suggesting broad maintenance of memory. Because only a couple of donors were included in the study, the extent to which the findings can be generalized is limited. A small share of clonotypes occurred in both CD4 and CD8 compartments, likely arising from convergent recombination. Compared with the primary T-cell response, the secondary T-cell response was faster but weaker, reaching its peak on day 5 rather than on day 15.

The receptor comes from a young man who received the YFV17D yellow fever vaccine. Source: CD8+ T cells sorted from PBMCs, taken 10 days after the yellow fever booster vaccination. The chain is made from TRBV6-5 and TRBJ2-3; 7 matching bases give a weak D call of TRBD2. The CDR3 protein sequence reads: CASSYGGAGDTQYF. The bases are TGTGCCAGCAGTTACGGGGGGGCCGGAGATACGCAGTATTTT.